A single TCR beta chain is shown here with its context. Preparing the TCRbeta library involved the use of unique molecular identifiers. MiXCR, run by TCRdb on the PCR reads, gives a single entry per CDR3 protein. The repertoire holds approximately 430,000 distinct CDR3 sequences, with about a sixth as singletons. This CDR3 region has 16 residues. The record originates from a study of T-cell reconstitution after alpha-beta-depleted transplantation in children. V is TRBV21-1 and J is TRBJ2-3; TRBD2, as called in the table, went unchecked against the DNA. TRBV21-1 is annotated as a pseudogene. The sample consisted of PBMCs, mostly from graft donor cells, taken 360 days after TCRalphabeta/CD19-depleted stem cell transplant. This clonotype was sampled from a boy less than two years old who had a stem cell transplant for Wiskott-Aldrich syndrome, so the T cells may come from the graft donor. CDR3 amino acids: CASSAGGTSLPDTQYF. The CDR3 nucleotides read TGTGCCAGCAGCGCCGGTGGGACTAGTCTCCCAGATACGCAGTATTTT.